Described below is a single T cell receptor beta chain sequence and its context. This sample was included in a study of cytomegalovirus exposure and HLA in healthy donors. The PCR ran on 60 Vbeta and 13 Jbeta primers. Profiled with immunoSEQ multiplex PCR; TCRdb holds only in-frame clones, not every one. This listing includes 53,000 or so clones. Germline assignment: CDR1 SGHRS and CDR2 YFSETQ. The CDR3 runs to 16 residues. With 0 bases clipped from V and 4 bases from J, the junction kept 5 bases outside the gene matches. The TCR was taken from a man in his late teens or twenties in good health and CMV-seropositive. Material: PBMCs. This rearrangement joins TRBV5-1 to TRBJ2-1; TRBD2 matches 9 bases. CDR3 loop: CASSLEVAGGYNEQFF. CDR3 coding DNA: TGCGCCAGCAGCTTGGAGGTTGCGGGAGGGTACAATGAGCAGTTCTTC. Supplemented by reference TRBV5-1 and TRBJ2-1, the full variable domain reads KAGVTQTPRYLIKTRGQQVTLSCSPISGHRSVSWYQQTPGQGLQFLFEYFSETQRNKGNFPGRFSGRQFSNSRSEMNVSTLELGDSALYLCASSLEVAGGYNEQFFGPGTRLTVL.